A selection of T cell receptor beta chains follows, all from one sample in a study of metastatic and nonmetastatic thyroid tumors. TCRdb reanalyzed the PCR reads via MiXCR. The table has about 20,000 clones, 10% to 15% seen once. Specimen: blood. These receptors originate from a male donor with papillary thyroid cancer or a benign thyroid nodule (not recorded which). Some clones in this sample may be carry-over from other donors' samples. The CDR3 runs from the conserved cysteine through the conserved F or W. Each record gives: clone size, V gene, CDR3 protein. Clone size is not always given. Where it is, it says once, few, many or a class for expanded clones.

clone_size: many; v_call: TRBV20-1; cdr3_aa: CSARDIAGGNEQFF
clone_size: many; v_call: TRBV5-6; cdr3_aa: CASSPQGGRSRDTQYF
clone_size: many; v_call: TRBV5-1; cdr3_aa: CASSPGTSGGLSNEQFF
clone_size: medium-sized; v_call: TRBV6-5; cdr3_aa: CASSYSPPGLDGLSEQFF
clone_size: few; v_call: TRBV12-3/TRBV12-4; cdr3_aa: CASRSLAGGPGGELFF
clone_size: -; v_call: TRBV19; cdr3_aa: CASSIVQVARKSYTF
clone_size: -; v_call: TRBV7-6; cdr3_aa: CASSLAAGESGSSYNEQFF
clone_size: -; v_call: TRBV11-2; cdr3_aa: CASSLLPRVGNEQYF
clone_size: many; v_call: TRBV7-8; cdr3_aa: CASSLWGGSSYNEQFF
clone_size: -; v_call: TRBV28; cdr3_aa: CASSENTSGRGQTQYF
clone_size: many; v_call: TRBV10-2; cdr3_aa: CASSVPGLAGGPQQETQYF
clone_size: many; v_call: TRBV7-8; cdr3_aa: CASSSEPGSPLHF
clone_size: -; v_call: TRBV27; cdr3_aa: CASGVGSINEQFF
clone_size: medium-sized; v_call: TRBV12-3/TRBV12-4; cdr3_aa: CASSFSMWKNTEAFF
clone_size: many; v_call: TRBV18; cdr3_aa: CASSPSLTQMNTEAFF
clone_size: -; v_call: TRBV28; cdr3_aa: CASSSMGHQPQHF
clone_size: many; v_call: TRBV5-1; cdr3_aa: CASSLGTAGNTIYF
clone_size: -; v_call: TRBV28; cdr3_aa: CASNLSRRGGETQYF
clone_size: -; v_call: TRBV5-4; cdr3_aa: CASSPPGGVSEAFF
clone_size: many; v_call: TRBV20-1; cdr3_aa: CSAQDRATANTEAFF
clone_size: many; v_call: TRBV29-1; cdr3_aa: CSVESLAGVEQFF
clone_size: many; v_call: TRBV10-3; cdr3_aa: CAISPRTDTQYF
clone_size: many; v_call: TRBV2; cdr3_aa: CASSQMGLAGTDTQYF
clone_size: -; v_call: TRBV28; cdr3_aa: CASSGTGGSYEQYF
clone_size: many; v_call: TRBV5-1; cdr3_aa: CASSLSPNEQFF
clone_size: -; v_call: TRBV11-2; cdr3_aa: CASSPTRDRRDTQYF
clone_size: many; v_call: TRBV3-1; cdr3_aa: CASSPRTGGNYGYTF
clone_size: few; v_call: TRBV6-1; cdr3_aa: CASSTSTVTYNSPLHF
clone_size: few; v_call: TRBV6-2/TRBV6-3; cdr3_aa: CASSLTRAAGYTF
clone_size: once; v_call: TRBV12-5; cdr3_aa: CASGFTPRWQGADRNTGELFF
clone_size: many; v_call: TRBV10-2; cdr3_aa: CASSEVGRGNSPLHF
clone_size: -; v_call: TRBV4-2; cdr3_aa: CASSQDLAGGTDTQYF
clone_size: medium-sized; v_call: TRBV28; cdr3_aa: CASRDIDGYTF
clone_size: many; v_call: TRBV5-1; cdr3_aa: CASSLNSGRHVF
clone_size: few; v_call: TRBV28; cdr3_aa: CASSFGGITYNEQFF
clone_size: many; v_call: TRBV6-4; cdr3_aa: CASSVAGGTDTQYF
clone_size: few; v_call: TRBV12-3/TRBV12-4; cdr3_aa: CASRLGGHNEQFF
clone_size: many; v_call: TRBV7-3; cdr3_aa: CASSDMTGSSYNEQFF
clone_size: many; v_call: TRBV19; cdr3_aa: CASSPTGTSGRGETQYF
clone_size: -; v_call: TRBV6-1; cdr3_aa: CASSAGQQMNTEASF
clone_size: many; v_call: TRBV5-1; cdr3_aa: CASSLQSSYEQYF